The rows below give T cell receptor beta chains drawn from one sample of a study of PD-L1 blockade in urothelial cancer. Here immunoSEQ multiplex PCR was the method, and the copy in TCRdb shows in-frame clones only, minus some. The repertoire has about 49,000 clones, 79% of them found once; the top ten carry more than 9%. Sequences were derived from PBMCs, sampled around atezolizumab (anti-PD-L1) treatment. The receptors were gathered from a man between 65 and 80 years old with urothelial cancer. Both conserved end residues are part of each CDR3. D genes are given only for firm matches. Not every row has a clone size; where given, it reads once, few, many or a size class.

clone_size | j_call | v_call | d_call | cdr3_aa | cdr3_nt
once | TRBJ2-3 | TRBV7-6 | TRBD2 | CASSLASGGGTQYF | TGTGCCAGCAGCTTAGCGTCGGGAGGAGGTACGCAGTATTTT
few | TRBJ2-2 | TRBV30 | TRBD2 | CAWSAGLDTGELFF | TGTGCCTGGAGCGCTGGACTAGATACCGGGGAGCTGTTTTTT
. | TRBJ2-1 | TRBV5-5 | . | CASSRQVIGDNEQFF | TGTGCCAGCAGCCGACAGGTGATAGGGGACAATGAGCAGTTCTTC
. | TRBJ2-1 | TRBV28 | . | CASTGAYNEQFF | TGTGCCAGCACAGGTGCCTACAATGAGCAGTTCTTC
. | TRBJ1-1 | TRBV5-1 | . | CASSLDAGNTEAFF | TGCGCCAGCAGCTTGGACGCAGGGAACACTGAAGCTTTCTTT
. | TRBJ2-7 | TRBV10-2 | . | CATYDTLTYEQYF | TGCGCCACCTATGACACCCTTACCTACGAGCAGTACTTC
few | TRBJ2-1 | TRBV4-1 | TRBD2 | CASSQDGLAGGLPNEQFF | TGCGCCAGCAGCCAAGACGGACTAGCGGGAGGTCTCCCCAATGAGCAGTTCTTC
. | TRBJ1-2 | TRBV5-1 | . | CASSFGEREGYTF | TGCGCCAGCAGCTTCGGGGAAAGGGAAGGCTACACCTTC
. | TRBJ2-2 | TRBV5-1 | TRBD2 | CASSLAWAGATGELFF | TGCGCCAGCAGCTTGGCCTGGGCGGGAGCCACCGGGGAGCTGTTTTTT
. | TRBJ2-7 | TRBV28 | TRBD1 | CASRPGQAPEQYF | TGTGCCAGCAGGCCGGGACAGGCCCCCGAGCAGTACTTC
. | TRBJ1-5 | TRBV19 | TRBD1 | CAGSGQGGNQPQHF | TGTGCCGGCTCAGGACAGGGTGGCAATCAGCCCCAGCATTTT
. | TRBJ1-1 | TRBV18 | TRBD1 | CASSPQGAGTEAFF | TGTGCCAGCTCACCACAGGGGGCTGGAACTGAAGCTTTCTTT
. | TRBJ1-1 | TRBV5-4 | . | CASSREVSGEAFF | TGTGCCAGCAGCCGGGAGGTTTCGGGAGAAGCTTTCTTT
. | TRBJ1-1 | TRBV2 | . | CASKGEGRPAF | TGTGCCAGCAAGGGGGAGGGACGGCCTGCCTTT
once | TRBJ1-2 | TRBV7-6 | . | CASSPLYRDYGYTF | TGTGCCAGCAGCCCCCTTTACAGGGACTATGGCTACACCTTC
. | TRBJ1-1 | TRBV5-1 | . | CASSLDSLATEAFF | TGCGCCAGCAGCCTAGACTCTCTTGCCACTGAAGCTTTCTTT
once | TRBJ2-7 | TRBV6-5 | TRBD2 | CASSGGGRGREQYF | TGTGCCAGCAGTGGGGGGGGGAGGGGACGCGAGCAGTACTTC
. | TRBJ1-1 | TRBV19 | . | CASSIRGYTEAFF | TGTGCCAGTAGTATTAGAGGGTACACTGAAGCTTTCTTT
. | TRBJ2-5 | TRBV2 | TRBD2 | CASNGLAGGETQYF | TGTGCCAGCAACGGACTAGCGGGGGGGGAGACCCAGTACTTC
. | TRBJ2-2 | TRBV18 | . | CASSPVGASDTGELFF | TGTGCCAGCTCACCAGTTGGAGCTTCCGACACCGGGGAGCTGTTTTTT
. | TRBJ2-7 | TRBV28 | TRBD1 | CASSHWGQGIYEQYF | TGTGCCAGCAGTCACTGGGGACAGGGTATCTACGAGCAGTACTTC
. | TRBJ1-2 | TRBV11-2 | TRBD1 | CASSSTGGAGGYTF | TGTGCCAGCAGCTCCACAGGGGGCGCGGGTGGCTACACCTTC
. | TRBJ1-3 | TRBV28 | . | CASSEPSAQTYTIYF | TGTGCCAGCAGTGAACCGTCCGCCCAAACTTACACCATATATTTT
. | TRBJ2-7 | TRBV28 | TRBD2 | CASTPGRGWGEQYF | TGTGCCAGCACACCAGGGAGGGGATGGGGCGAGCAGTACTTC
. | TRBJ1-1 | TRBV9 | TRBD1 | CASSVGTGVDTEAFF | TGTGCCAGCAGCGTAGGGACAGGGGTGGACACTGAAGCTTTCTTT
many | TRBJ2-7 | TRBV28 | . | CASSLGQNEQYF | TGTGCCAGCAGTCTTGGACAGAACGAGCAGTACTTC
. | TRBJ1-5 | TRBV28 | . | CASSHRANQPQHF | TGTGCCAGCAGTCACAGGGCCAATCAGCCCCAGCATTTT
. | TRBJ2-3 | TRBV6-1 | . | CASSEVTTARDTQYF | TGTGCCAGCAGTGAAGTGACGACAGCTCGAGATACGCAGTATTTT
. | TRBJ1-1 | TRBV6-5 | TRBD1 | CASRAGQGTEAFF | TGTGCCAGCAGGGCCGGACAGGGAACTGAAGCTTTCTTT
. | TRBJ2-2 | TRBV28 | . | CASRQTGGLGGELFF | TGTGCCAGCAGACAAACCGGAGGGTTGGGCGGGGAGCTGTTTTTT
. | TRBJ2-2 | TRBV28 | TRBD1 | CASSLGTGGTGELFF | TGTGCCAGCAGTTTGGGGACAGGGGGCACCGGGGAGCTGTTTTTT
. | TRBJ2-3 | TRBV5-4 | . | CASSLDWSADTQYF | TGTGCCAGCAGCTTGGATTGGAGCGCAGATACGCAGTATTTT
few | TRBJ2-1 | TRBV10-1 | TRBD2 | CASSEHSGSLNNEQFF | TGCGCCAGCAGTGAGCATAGCGGGAGCCTTAACAATGAGCAGTTCTTC
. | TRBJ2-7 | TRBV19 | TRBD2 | CASSSTSGLYEQYF | TGTGCCAGTAGTTCCACTAGCGGCCTCTACGAGCAGTACTTC
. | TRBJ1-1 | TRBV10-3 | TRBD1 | CAISAGDRAPEAFF | TGTGCCATCAGTGCTGGGGACAGGGCCCCTGAAGCTTTCTTT
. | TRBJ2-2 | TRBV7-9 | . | CASSFISGQNTGELFF | TGTGCCAGCAGCTTTATTTCGGGACAGAACACCGGGGAGCTGTTTTTT
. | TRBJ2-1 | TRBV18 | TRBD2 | CASSPGTSGRGGNEQFF | TGTGCCAGCTCACCTGGGACTAGCGGGAGAGGCGGGAATGAGCAGTTCTTC
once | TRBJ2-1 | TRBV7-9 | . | CASSPDSNEQFF | TGTGCCAGCAGCCCAGACAGTAATGAGCAGTTCTTC
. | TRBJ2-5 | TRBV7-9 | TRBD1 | CASSFSGTGQETQYF | TGTGCCAGCAGCTTCTCAGGGACAGGGCAAGAGACCCAGTACTTC
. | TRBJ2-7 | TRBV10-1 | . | CASSESTGANYEQYF | TGCGCCAGCAGTGAGTCGACAGGAGCCAACTACGAGCAGTACTTC
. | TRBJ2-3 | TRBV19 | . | CASTLRGEATDTQYF | TGTGCCAGTACCCTTCGCGGGGAGGCCACAGATACGCAGTATTTT
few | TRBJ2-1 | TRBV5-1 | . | CASSAGTNNEQFF | TGCGCCAGCAGTGCGGGAACAAACAATGAGCAGTTCTTC
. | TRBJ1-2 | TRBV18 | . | CASSPRQRYGYTF | TGTGCCAGCTCACCGAGACAGCGCTATGGCTACACCTTC
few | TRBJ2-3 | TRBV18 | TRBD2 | CASSPEWLAGNTQYF | TGTGCCAGCTCACCAGAGTGGCTAGCGGGAAATACGCAGTATTTT
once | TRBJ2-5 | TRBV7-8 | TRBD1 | CASSPHPGTGGRETQYF | TGTGCCAGCAGCCCTCATCCCGGGACAGGGGGCCGGGAGACCCAGTACTTC
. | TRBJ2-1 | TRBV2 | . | CASSDSTSRNEQFF | TGTGCCAGCAGTGACAGCACTAGCCGAAATGAGCAGTTCTTC
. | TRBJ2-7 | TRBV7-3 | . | CASSPSSAQREQYF | TGTGCCAGCAGCCCCTCTAGCGCCCAACGGGAGCAGTACTTC
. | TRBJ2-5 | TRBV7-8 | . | CASSSRDNQETQYF | TGTGCCAGCAGCAGCCGGGACAACCAAGAGACCCAGTACTTC
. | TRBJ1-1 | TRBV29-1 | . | CSVVTASTEAFF | TGCAGCGTTGTGACAGCGAGCACTGAAGCTTTCTTT
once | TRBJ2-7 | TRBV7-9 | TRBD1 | CASSPSGQGGYEQYF | TGTGCCAGCTCTCCTTCGGGACAGGGGGGATACGAGCAGTACTTC
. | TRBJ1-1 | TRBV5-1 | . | CASSLDRNTEAFF | TGCGCCAGCAGCTTGGATAGAAACACTGAAGCTTTCTTT
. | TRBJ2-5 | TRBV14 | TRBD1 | CASSQDLGQGETQYF | TGTGCCAGCAGCCAAGATCTCGGACAGGGGGAGACCCAGTACTTC
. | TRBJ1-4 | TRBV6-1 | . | CASSEEAGREKLFF | TGTGCCAGCAGTGAAGAGGCGGGGAGGGAAAAACTGTTTTTT